The clone carrying this T cell receptor beta chain was counted ten times or more. These data are taken from a study of T cells in Graves' hyperthyroidism and ophthalmopathy. From RNA transcripts, TCR beta CDR3 regions were amplified. In the first-round RT-PCR of the TCR CDR3, the HTBI primer set was used. TCRdb reprocessed the multiplex PCR reads via MiXCR and lists one record per CDR3 protein. The repertoire holds almost 600,000 distinct CDR3 sequences, approximately 13% seen once, with 5.8% in the top ten. The CDR3 consists of 14 residues. Germline V lookup: CDR1 MNHEY, CDR2 SMNVEV (reference sequence). V shed 6 bases and J shed 3 bases, with 12 bases lying between them. Uncontrolled infection, other autoimmune disease, pregnancy and lactation each barred patients from inclusion.

The genes are TRBV27 and TRBJ2-1; weak D call: TRBD2 (5 bases). The source of this sequence is a woman in her 30s with Graves' hyperthyroidism that later progressed to Graves' ophthalmopathy. Sequenced: blood. In DNA form, the CDR3 reads TGTGCCAGCAGCTTAGCGCCAGTCTACAATGAGCAGTTCTTC. Encoded protein: CASSLAPVYNEQFF.